The 18 T cell receptor beta chains below come from one sample, sequenced in a study of T-cell reconstitution after alpha-beta-depleted transplantation in children. TCRbeta library preparation incorporated unique molecular identifiers. TCRdb ran MiXCR on the PCR reads and lists one entry per CDR3 protein. The sample holds hundreds of thousands of distinct CDR3 sequences; around 12% are singletons and the top ten take roughly 0.77%. The sequencing used PBMCs, collected before TCRalphabeta/CD19-depleted stem cell transplant. These receptors were taken from a girl aged 2 to 9 with congenital amegakaryocytic thrombocytopenia, due to receive a stem cell transplant.

This clonotype was counted a few times. The CDR3 spells CAISSLGTEQYF. CDR3 bases: TGTGCCATCAGTAGTCTCGGGACCGAGCAGTACTTC. The chain has TRBV10-3 and TRBJ2-7; D could derive from TRBD1 or TRBD2 (5 bases each). Germline-derived CDR1 and CDR2 are ENHRY and SYGVKD. CDR3 length equals 12 residues. The germline V and J ends were trimmed by 5 bases and 6 bases, with 11 bases remaining between them.

This clonotype has at least ten counts. V is TRBV5-1 and J is TRBJ2-5, with 7 bases aligning to TRBD1. The junction had 8 bases not matched to a gene; V was cut back by 4 bases and J by 2 bases. The germline V gene encodes CDR1 SGHRS and CDR2 YFSETQ. The CDR3 spans 15 residues. Here the CDR3 reads CASSQPTGIQETQYF. The DNA of the CDR3 is TGCGCCAGCAGCCAACCGACAGGGATTCAAGAGACCCAGTACTTC.

This clonotype was found a few times. This chain links TRBV7-6 with TRBJ2-1; TRBD2 matches at 14 bases. The CDR3 spans 23 residues. Germline V gene data show CDR1 as SGHVS and CDR2 as FNYEAQ. Germline trimming cut 2 bases from V and 2 bases from J; bases unmatched to any gene: 20. Here the CDR3 DNA reads TGTGCCAGCAGCTTACCGTCTCTGACTAGCGGGAGGGCCTTCTTCGGGACCTACAATGAGCAGTTCTTC. Amino acids: CASSLPSLTSGRAFFGTYNEQFF.

The V gene is TRBV7-6, the J gene TRBJ2-1, with D perhaps matching TRBD1 (8 bases). The CDR3 has 16 residues. V lost 4 bases and J lost 4, with 17 bases in between. Germline loops: CDR1 SGHVS, CDR2 FNYEAQ. The DNA of the CDR3 is TGTGCCAGCAGCTCAGGGGGCGGGGGACCTTACAATGAGCAGTTCTTC. Residues: CASSSGGGGPYNEQFF.

There are many counts of this clonotype. V is TRBV5-1 and J is TRBJ2-2; 10 nucleotides match TRBD1. This CDR3 region has 14 residues. After removal of 5 bases from V and 9 bases from J, the junction contained 7 bases not matched to a gene. Germline CDR1 and CDR2: SGHRS and YFSETQ. CDR3 region: CASSPGTGVRELFF. As DNA, the CDR3 is TGCGCCAGCAGTCCCGGGACAGGGGTCCGGGAGCTGTTTTTT. The whole variable domain, remainder taken from reference TRBV5-1 and TRBJ2-2, is KAGVTQTPRYLIKTRGQQVTLSCSPISGHRSVSWYQQTPGQGLQFLFEYFSETQRNKGNFPGRFSGRQFSNSRSEMNVSTLELGDSALYLCASSPGTGVRELFFGEGSRLTVL.

This clonotype was counted at least ten times. The chain is built from TRBV19 and TRBJ2-7, with a weak D call TRBD2 (6 bases). Trimming pared 5 bases from V and 4 bases from J, leaving 18 bases between. Looked up from germline, CDR1 is LNHDA and CDR2 is SQIVND (reference sequence). The CDR3 spans 15 residues. Here the CDR3 DNA reads TGTGCCAGTAGTTTCTCAGGGAGCGGAGGGTACGAGCAGTACTTC. The encoded protein is CASSFSGSGGYEQYF.

In its sample, this clonotype was seen many times. V gene TRBV5-1 combines with J gene TRBJ2-3; D gene ambiguous. CDR3 length: 14 residues. With 0 bases removed from V and 2 bases from J, the gap between germline ends came to 7 bases. Germline V lookup: CDR1 SGHRS, CDR2 YFSETQ. The DNA for the CDR3 is TGCGCCAGCAGCTTGGGTAGGGACACAGATACGCAGTATTTT. Translated, it gives CASSLGRDTDTQYF.

This clonotype was seen a few times. V usage is TRBV28 and J usage is TRBJ2-1, with D possibly matching TRBD1 (6 bases). CDR1 is MDHEN, CDR2 SYDVKM, per germline. Trimming removed 7 bases from V and 8 bases from J, with 18 bases in between. The CDR3 contains 14 residues. This CDR3 is CASTQGIRGDEQFF. The CDR3 DNA follows: TGTGCCAGCACTCAGGGGATTAGGGGCGATGAGCAGTTCTTC.

This clonotype occurred a few times. This chain joins TRBV27 and TRBJ2-1; 8 bases are shared with TRBD1. V trimming: 5 bases; J trimming: 4 bases; junction bases outside the gene matches: 7. In germline, CDR1 is MNHEY, CDR2 SMNVEV (reference sequence). The CDR3 is made up of 15 amino acids. CDR3 residues: CASSHGTGGYNEQFF. DNA for the CDR3: TGTGCCAGCAGTCACGGGACAGGCGGTTACAATGAGCAGTTCTTC.

This clonotype came up many times. No conserved phenylalanine or tryptophan is present at the end of the CDR3, so a read error is the likely explanation. The limits of the CDR3 on the DNA are not certain, so only TCRdb's listed CDR3 is given. V gene TRBV6-9 combines with J gene TRBJ1-2; TRBD1, the table's D call, was not compared with the DNA. Ends included, the CDR3 has 10 residues. The germline gives CDR1 MNHGY, CDR2 SVAAGI. CDR3 sequence reads: CASSSWFTGI.

This clonotype was counted only a few times. The gene calls are TRBV10-3 and TRBJ1-5; 10 nucleotides line up with TRBD1. J gave up 4 bases and V 6 bases, and 6 bases lay outside the gene matches. The CDR3 is 15 amino acids. In germline, CDR1 is ENHRY, CDR2 SYGVKD. CDR3 loop: CAIRRPGQGNQPQHF. DNA of the CDR3: TGTGCCATCAGAAGACCGGGACAGGGGAATCAGCCCCAGCATTTT.

This clonotype has at least ten counts. The CDR3 sequence is CSAYIGTNEQFF. The CDR3, as DNA: TGCAGTGCCTATATTGGAACTAATGAGCAGTTCTTC. The chain is built from TRBV20-1 and TRBJ2-1; D gene uncertain. The CDR3 runs to 12 residues. Trimming took off 6 bases at V and 7 bases at J, with 13 bases between the two ends. Germline CDR1 is DFQATT and CDR2 is SNEGSKA (reference sequence).

V is TRBV20-1 and J is TRBJ1-5; D not resolved. Per germline, CDR1 DFQATT and CDR2 SNEGSKA (reference sequence). V was clipped by 3 bases and J by 3 bases, with 9 bases between them. The CDR3 is 13 residues long. The CDR3 is CSASGSLNQPQHF. Here the CDR3 DNA reads TGCAGTGCTAGTGGCAGCCTCAATCAGCCCCAGCATTTT.

V gene TRBV29-1 combines with J gene TRBJ2-2; a possible D gene is TRBD2 (7 bases). This CDR3 is built from 17 residues. Trimming took 0 bases from V and 3 from J, leaving 17 bases between them. CDR1 SQVTM and CDR2 ANQGSEA come from the germline V gene. Written as DNA, the CDR3 is TGCAGCGTTGAAGATCCTGCCGGGGGGCACCACACCGGGGAGCTGTTTTTT. It yields the protein CSVEDPAGGHHTGELFF.

This chain connects TRBV5-1 to TRBJ2-7; D not certain. The CDR3 loop spans 14 amino acids. V lost 0 bases to trimming and J lost 1 base, with 8 bases between them. Germline values: CDR1 SGHRS, CDR2 YFSETQ. DNA for the CDR3: TGCGCCAGCAGCTTGGTTCTAGATTCCTACGAGCAGTACTTC. This encodes CASSLVLDSYEQYF. The entire variable domain, with the rest obtained from reference TRBV5-1 and TRBJ2-7, is as follows: KAGVTQTPRYLIKTRGQQVTLSCSPISGHRSVSWYQQTPGQGLQFLFEYFSETQRNKGNFPGRFSGRQFSNSRSEMNVSTLELGDSALYLCASSLVLDSYEQYFGPGTRLTVT.

There are many counts of this clonotype. CDR3: CASSPGLYTDTQYF. DNA of the CDR3: TGCGCCAGCAGCCCTGGACTCTACACAGATACGCAGTATTTT. The chain has TRBV5-1 and TRBJ2-3, with D possibly being TRBD2 (5 bases). This CDR3 has 14 amino acids. Germline values: CDR1 SGHRS, CDR2 YFSETQ. V gave up 4 bases and J gave up 2 bases, with 11 bases separating them.

This clonotype appeared a few times. The chain couples TRBV10-3 to TRBJ2-7; D is undetermined. The CDR3 sequence is 14 residues long. Per germline, CDR1 ENHRY and CDR2 SYGVKD. The ends were cut back, 5 bases at V and 4 bases at J, with 15 bases in the middle. CDR3 in DNA: TGTGCCATCAGTTCTGAGACTGGGATTTACGAGCAGTACTTC. It codes for CAISSETGIYEQYF.

This clonotype appeared a few times. This chain joins TRBV20-1 and TRBJ2-3; 10 bases are shared with TRBD2. V gave up 4 bases and J gave up 1 base; unmatched junction bases: 20. The germline V gene encodes CDR1 DFQATT and CDR2 SNEGSKA (reference sequence). This CDR3 is built from 20 residues. In DNA form, the CDR3 reads TGCAGTGCTACAAGGTCGGGGTTCCTAGCGGGAGCCGTTGGCACAGATACGCAGTATTTT. As protein: CSATRSGFLAGAVGTDTQYF.